A selection of T cell receptor beta chains follows, all from one sample in a study of T cell responses to AZD1222 COVID-19 vaccine. The data were produced by immunoSEQ multiplex PCR, yet TCRdb's version contains in-frame clones alone and is incomplete. The sample includes about 200,000 clones, about 92% of them seen just once. The sample in question was peripheral blood, obtained on day 0 of MenACWY control vaccination. Receptors were obtained from an adult in good health. Each CDR3 is given with its conserved first and last residue. The D gene is left open where the match is weak. A row's size may be missing; if present it is once, few, many or a size class.

j_call d_call clone_size v_call cdr3_nt cdr3_aa
TRBJ1-6 TRBD1 once TRBV6-5 TGTGCCAGCAGGGAGGACAGGCCGAATTCACCCCTCCACTTT CASREDRPNSPLHF
TRBJ1-1 - - TRBV5-1 TGCGCCAGCAGCTTGGACAGGGCCTTGAACACTGAAGCTTTCTTT CASSLDRALNTEAFF
TRBJ1-3 TRBD1 - TRBV28 TGTGCCAGCAGTAACTCCGGGACAGGGGGAAACACCATATATTTT CASSNSGTGGNTIYF
TRBJ1-2 - - TRBV12-3/TRBV12-4 TGTGCCAGCAGTTTGAGGGGGGCGATCGGCTACACCTTC CASSLRGAIGYTF
TRBJ2-3 - - TRBV30 TGTGCCTATTCTCAAGCGACCCCGAGGGATACGCAGTATTTT CAYSQATPRDTQYF
TRBJ1-5 TRBD1 few TRBV28 TGTGCCAGCAGTTTAAGGACAGGGGGCAATCAGCCCCAGCATTTT CASSLRTGGNQPQHF
TRBJ2-5 - - TRBV6-2/TRBV6-3 TGTGCCAGCAGTTACCCTGAGACCCAGTACTTC CASSYPETQYF
TRBJ2-2 - - TRBV10-2 TGCGCCAGCAGTCCGGGCCCGGTAGGCGGGGAGCTGTTTTTT CASSPGPVGGELFF
TRBJ1-1 - - TRBV3-1/TRBV3-2 TGTGCCAGCAGCCAATTGGGGAGACCGAACACTGAAGCTTTCTTT CASSQLGRPNTEAFF
TRBJ1-5 - - TRBV10-3 TGTGCCATCAGTGGACAGGTCAGCAATCAGCCCCAGCATTTT CAISGQVSNQPQHF
TRBJ2-7 TRBD2 - TRBV5-1 TGCGCCAGCAGCTCGCCTCGGGAGGGGGAGCAGTACTTC CASSSPREGEQYF
TRBJ1-2 - - TRBV20-1 TGCAGTGCTAGTTTGCGTAACTATGGCTACACCTTC CSASLRNYGYTF
TRBJ1-2 - - TRBV29-1 TGCAGCGTTGAGGGAAACTATGGCTACACCTTC CSVEGNYGYTF
TRBJ2-3 TRBD2 - TRBV18 TGTGCCAGCTCAGACATAGCGGGCCCGCGCACAGATACGCAGTATTTT CASSDIAGPRTDTQYF
TRBJ1-1 - - TRBV28 TGTGCCAGCAGTTTAGGGCTCAGGGGTGGTGAAGCTTTCTTT CASSLGLRGGEAFF
TRBJ2-3 TRBD2 - TRBV19 TGTGCCAGTAGTATCACTAGCGGGGGCACAGATACGCAGTATTTT CASSITSGGTDTQYF
TRBJ2-1 - - TRBV27 TGTGCCAGCAGTTCGAGGCTAACAAGCGGCAATGAGCAGTTCTTC CASSSRLTSGNEQFF
TRBJ1-2 - - TRBV30 TGTGCCTGGATGTATCCGGGAGAAGTAGGCTACACCTTC CAWMYPGEVGYTF
TRBJ2-5 - - TRBV28 TGTGCCAGCAGTAGGGGGACCTACCAGGCAGGGGAGACCCAGTACTTC CASSRGTYQAGETQYF
TRBJ1-6 TRBD1 - TRBV7-9 TGTGCCAGCAGTTCGACAGGGCCACGAGTTGGATCACCCCTCCACTTT CASSSTGPRVGSPLHF
TRBJ2-4 - - TRBV18 TGTGCCAGCTCGAGAGACGGGGCCGACATTCAGTACTTC CASSRDGADIQYF
TRBJ2-5 - - TRBV28 TGTGCCAGCAGTTTCGGACCTATTGGGCAAGAGACCCAGTACTTC CASSFGPIGQETQYF
TRBJ1-2 - - TRBV12-3/TRBV12-4 TGTGCCAGCAGTTTAAACAGGGTCGATGGCTACACCTTC CASSLNRVDGYTF
TRBJ2-5 - - TRBV10-3 TGTGCCATCAGAGGGGATCAAGAGACCCAGTACTTC CAIRGDQETQYF
TRBJ2-1 - - TRBV7-9 TGTGCCAGCAGCCTATCAGGGTTATCCTACAATGAGCAGTTCTTC CASSLSGLSYNEQFF
TRBJ1-1 TRBD1 - TRBV7-2 TGTGCCAGCAGATCCAGACAGGGGGGGCCCGGTGAAGCTTTCTTT CASRSRQGGPGEAFF
TRBJ1-5 TRBD1 - TRBV10-2 TGCGCCAGCAGACCGGGACAGGGTAATCAGCCCCAGCATTTT CASRPGQGNQPQHF
TRBJ1-3 - - TRBV5-1 TGCGCCAGCAGCTTGGGAAGAGGGACCGCTGGAAACACCATATATTTT CASSLGRGTAGNTIYF
TRBJ1-2 - - TRBV7-8 TGTGCCAGCAGCCCCCAGGGCGTTGGCTACACCTTC CASSPQGVGYTF
TRBJ1-1 - few TRBV6-5 TGTGCCAGCAGTTACGAGGGCATCTTGAACACTGAAGCTTTCTTT CASSYEGILNTEAFF